This TCR beta chain was observed in a study of cytomegalovirus exposure and HLA in healthy donors. Study background: Both the roughly 120 validation repertoires and the 666 first-cohort repertoires used the same platform, as reported by a later analysis.

The junction had 11 bases not matched to a gene; V was cut back by 0 bases and J by 6 bases. This CDR3 is 17 amino acids long. Germline-derived CDR1 and CDR2 are SNHLY and FYNNEI. Findings and caveats of the study: Among the CMV-associated chains, three were confirmed in vitro as specific for CMV antigens. One later analysis, an examination of the 120 or so validation repertoires, found that first-cohort TCR clusters tended to co-occur in them. TCR beta chains numbering some 160 were designated cytomegalovirus-associated.

Turning to this clone: Its antigen is not known.

The protocol was immunoSEQ multiplex PCR, while the TCRdb copy is restricted to in-frame clones and leaves out a portion. This sample has about 220,000 clones; 75% to 95% occur once, and the top ten carry more than 1%. The chain has TRBV2 and TRBJ1-2, with TRBD1 matching 9 bases. The sequencing sample was made of PBMCs. The sequence derives from a woman aged 18-29 years in good health and CMV-seronegative. CDR3 residues: CASSEALRGTGTDGYTF. In DNA, the CDR3 is TGTGCCAGCAGTGAAGCGCTTCGAGGGACAGGGACAGATGGCTACACCTTC.